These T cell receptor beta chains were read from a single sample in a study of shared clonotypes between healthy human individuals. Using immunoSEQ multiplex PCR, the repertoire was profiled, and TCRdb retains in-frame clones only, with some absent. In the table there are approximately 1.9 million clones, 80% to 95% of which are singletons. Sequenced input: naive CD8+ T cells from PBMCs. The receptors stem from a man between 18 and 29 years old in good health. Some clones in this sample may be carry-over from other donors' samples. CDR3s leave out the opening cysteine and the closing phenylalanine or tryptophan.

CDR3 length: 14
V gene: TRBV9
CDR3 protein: ASSVAGISSYNEQF

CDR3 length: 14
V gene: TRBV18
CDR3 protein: ASSPNGRTSGFGQY

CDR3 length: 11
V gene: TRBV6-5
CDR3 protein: ASSYFSDYGYT

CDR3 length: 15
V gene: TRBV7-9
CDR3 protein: ASSLFGGRALGNEQF

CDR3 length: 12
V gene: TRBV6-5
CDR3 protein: ASSSQGWNQPQH

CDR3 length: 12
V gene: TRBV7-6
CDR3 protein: ASRRGQLNTEAF

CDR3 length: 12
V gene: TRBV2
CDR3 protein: ATGGKRTYNEQF

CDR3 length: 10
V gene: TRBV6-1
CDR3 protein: AIQGWDTEAF

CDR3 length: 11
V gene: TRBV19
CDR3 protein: ASSILAGGEQF

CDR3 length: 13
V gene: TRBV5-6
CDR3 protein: ASYLSSGRIYEQF

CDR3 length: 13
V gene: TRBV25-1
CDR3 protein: ASSEGTRPVETQY

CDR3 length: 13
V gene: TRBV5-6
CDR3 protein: ASSLGDPPFYGYT

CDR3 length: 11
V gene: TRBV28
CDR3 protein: ASSFSGKGEQF

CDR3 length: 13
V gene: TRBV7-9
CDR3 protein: ASSFGAGRSYEQY

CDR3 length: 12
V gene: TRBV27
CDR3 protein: ASKLAGGPYEQY

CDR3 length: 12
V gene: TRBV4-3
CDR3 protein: ASSPGTGHYGYT

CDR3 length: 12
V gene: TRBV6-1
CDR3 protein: ASRDYRDGATQY

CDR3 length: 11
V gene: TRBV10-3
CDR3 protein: AINQGRSYEQY

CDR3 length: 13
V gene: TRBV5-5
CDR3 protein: ASSLAASPGYGYT